Listed below are T cell receptor beta chains from one sample, sequenced in a study of T cells in Graves' hyperthyroidism and ophthalmopathy. Via MiXCR, TCRdb re-called the multiplex PCR reads, giving one row per CDR3 protein. The table shows hundreds of thousands of distinct CDR3 sequences, with about 14% occurring only once. Input material: blood. These receptors originate from a woman between 45 and 65 years old with Graves' ophthalmopathy. The CDR3 runs from the conserved cysteine through the conserved F or W. Each record gives: J gene, D gene, clone size, V gene, CDR3 protein, CDR3 DNA. D genes are given only for firm matches. Rows give clone size only sometimes, using once, few, many, or a class for an expanded clone.

TRBJ2-3	TRBD2	.	TRBV7-9	CASSLGTSARTDTQYF	TGTGCCAGCAGCCTCGGGACTAGCGCCCGCACAGATACGCAGTATTTT
TRBJ2-1	TRBD2	many	TRBV6-1	CASPIAGRVNEQFF	TGTGCCAGTCCCATAGCGGGAAGGGTCAATGAGCAGTTCTTC
TRBJ2-1	TRBD2	many	TRBV11-2	CASSLIPLGRASNEQFF	TGTGCCAGCAGCTTAATCCCCCTCGGGAGGGCCTCGAATGAGCAGTTCTTC
TRBJ2-5	.	many	TRBV2	CASSEALETQYF	TGTGCCAGCAGTGAAGCCCTGGAGACCCAGTACTTC
TRBJ2-3	TRBD1	.	TRBV9	CAILPGQGVTDTQYF	TGTGCCATCTTACCGGGACAGGGGGTCACAGATACGCAGTATTTT
TRBJ2-1	.	many	TRBV7-2	CASSLEIAVPYNEQFF	TGTGCCAGCAGCTTAGAGATAGCGGTCCCCTACAATGAGCAGTTCTTC
TRBJ2-1	.	many	TRBV6-6	CASSYSTRRDHNEQFF	TGTGCCAGCAGTTACTCAACTAGAAGAGACCACAATGAGCAGTTCTTC
TRBJ1-5	.	many	TRBV28	CASSPGAAQHF	TGTGCCAGCAGTCCAGGGGCAGCACAGCATTTT
TRBJ1-2	.	many	TRBV20-1	CSARDQDSPNYGYTF	TGCAGTGCTAGAGATCAGGACAGCCCTAACTATGGCTACACCTTC
TRBJ2-3	.	many	TRBV7-3	CASSSTGLGGDTQYF	TGTGCCAGCAGCTCCACTGGACTAGGGGGAGATACGCAGTATTTT
TRBJ2-3	.	.	TRBV11-2	CASSQRGAGRTDTQYF	TGTGCCAGCAGCCAACGAGGGGCCGGCCGCACAGATACGCAGTATTTT
TRBJ2-4	.	many	TRBV3-1	CASSPVGGLDKNIQYF	TGTGCCAGCAGCCCAGTCGGAGGACTTGACAAAAACATTCAGTACTTC
TRBJ1-2	.	many	TRBV2	CASSEASEGGYTF	TGTGCCAGCAGTGAAGCGAGCGAAGGAGGCTACACCTTC
TRBJ2-2	.	many	TRBV12-3/TRBV12-4	CASSTDFTGELFF	TGTGCCAGCAGTACGGACTTCACCGGGGAGCTGTTTTTT
TRBJ2-7	TRBD2	many	TRBV7-3	CASSAKAGSSYEQYF	TGTGCCAGCAGCGCTAAAGCGGGATCCTCCTACGAGCAGTACTTC
TRBJ2-7	TRBD1	many	TRBV7-2	CASSAGTGEQYF	TGTGCCAGCAGCGCCGGGACAGGAGAGCAGTACTTC
TRBJ2-1	.	many	TRBV30	CAWSRGAYNEQFF	TGTGCCTGGAGTCGTGGGGCTTACAATGAGCAGTTCTTC
TRBJ1-1	.	.	TRBV20-1	CSARDGPGTEAFF	TGCAGTGCTAGAGATGGACCGGGGACTGAAGCTTTCTTT
TRBJ1-4	.	.	TRBV7-9	CASSPGQFATNEKLFF	TGTGCCAGCAGCCCCGGACAGTTTGCAACTAATGAAAAACTGTTTTTT
TRBJ2-1	TRBD2	.	TRBV20-1	CSAPRTSLNEQFF	TGCAGTGCTCCGCGGACTAGTTTGAATGAGCAGTTCTTC
TRBJ1-2	.	many	TRBV12-3/TRBV12-4	CASSTQGLPYGYTF	TGTGCCAGCAGTACACAGGGACTCCCATATGGCTACACCTTC
TRBJ2-7	.	many	TRBV6-1	CASSEYYEQYF	TGTGCCAGCAGTGAATACTACGAGCAGTACTTC
TRBJ2-1	.	few	TRBV29-1	CSVARGYEQFF	TGCAGCGTTGCCAGGGGTTATGAGCAGTTCTTC
TRBJ2-1	TRBD2	many	TRBV28	CASSYLAGVHNEQFF	TGTGCCAGCAGTTACCTAGCGGGAGTCCACAATGAGCAGTTCTTC
TRBJ1-3	.	.	TRBV18	CASSPRSQGFGNTIYF	TGTGCCAGCTCACCGCGTAGCCAGGGGTTTGGAAACACCATATATTTT
TRBJ1-1	.	many	TRBV7-2	CASSLAPISGQLNTEAFF	TGTGCCAGCAGCTTAGCCCCAATATCAGGGCAGCTGAACACTGAAGCTTTCTTT
TRBJ2-7	.	few	TRBV28	CATESSESSYEQYF	TGTGCCACCGAATCTAGCGAGAGCTCCTACGAGCAGTACTTC
TRBJ2-7	TRBD2	.	TRBV6-1	CASSPGTSLYEQYF	TGTGCCAGCAGTCCCGGGACTAGCTTGTACGAGCAGTACTTC
TRBJ2-3	TRBD1	many	TRBV12-5	CASGTGTGATDTQYF	TGTGCTAGTGGCACCGGGACAGGCGCTACAGATACGCAGTATTTT
TRBJ1-2	.	many	TRBV28	CASSPGLLYTF	TGTGCCAGCAGCCCGGGACTTCTCTACACCTTC
TRBJ2-3	.	many	TRBV5-1	CASSPISGAGTDTQYF	TGCGCCAGCAGCCCAATCTCAGGGGCCGGCACAGATACGCAGTATTTT
TRBJ2-1	.	.	TRBV28	CASRTQTLAEQFF	TGTGCCAGCAGAACCCAGACACTCGCTGAGCAGTTCTTC
TRBJ2-1	TRBD1	.	TRBV19	CASSRTGEGEQFF	TGTGCCAGTAGCAGGACAGGGGAAGGTGAGCAGTTCTTC
TRBJ2-5	.	few	TRBV5-1	CASRPPVKETQYF	TGCGCCAGCAGACCTCCCGTGAAAGAGACCCAGTACTTC
TRBJ1-5	.	few	TRBV18	CASSPYRASGQPQHF	TGTGCCAGCTCACCCTACAGGGCGAGCGGTCAGCCCCAGCATTTT
TRBJ2-3	TRBD1	many	TRBV7-9	CASSFRDSSTDTQYF	TGTGCCAGCAGCTTCCGGGACAGCAGCACAGATACGCAGTATTTT